One sample yielded the 17 T cell receptor beta chains listed below, sequenced in a study of cytomegalovirus exposure and HLA in healthy donors. PCR amplification relied on 60 Vbeta primers (plus 13 Jbeta primers). The method was immunoSEQ multiplex PCR; TCRdb's version includes in-frame clones alone and lacks a portion of them. The sample has about 140,000 clones; roughly 77% are singletons. Specimen: PBMCs. The source is a woman aged 30 to 39 in good health and CMV-seronegative.

This rearrangement joins TRBV11-2 to TRBJ1-6; no definite D call. In germline, CDR1 is SGHAT, CDR2 FQNNGV. Trimming took off 3 bases at V and 9 bases at J, with 15 bases between the two ends. The CDR3 length is 15 residues. CDR3 in DNA: TGTGCCAGCAGCTTCCCCGGGAATTGGGGTTCACCCCTCCACTTT. Its protein is CASSFPGNWGSPLHF.

The V and J genes are TRBV14 and TRBJ2-7, with TRBD2 identical over 7 bases. V gave up 3 bases and J gave up 7 bases; unmatched junction bases: 0. The germline gives CDR1 SGHDN, CDR2 FVKESK. This CDR3 comprises 11 residues. The CDR3 coding sequence is TGTGCCAGCAGCCACGGGGGGGAGCAGTACTTC. It codes for CASSHGGEQYF.

The chain joins TRBV4-2 to TRBJ1-2; 8 bases line up with TRBD1. The CDR3 consists of 15 residues. Germline V gene data show CDR1 as LGHNA and CDR2 as YNFKEQ. V was pared by 0 bases and J by 11 bases, with 11 bases of the junction left unmatched. The CDR3: CASSQEGRQGAPYTF. CDR3 in DNA: TGTGCCAGCAGCCAAGAGGGAAGGCAGGGGGCACCATACACCTTC.

The rearrangement joins TRBV5-1 to TRBJ1-5, with D uncertain. The CDR3 extends over 13 amino acids. Trimming stripped 0 bases from V and 5 bases from J, with 6 bases between. The germline V gene has CDR1 SGHRS and CDR2 YFSETQ. CDR3 sequence reads: CASSLGTDQPQHF. The CDR3 bases are TGCGCCAGCAGCTTGGGTACGGATCAGCCCCAGCATTTT.

The chain is built from TRBV7-9 and TRBJ2-1; D not resolved. The CDR3 has 15 amino acids. The germline gives CDR1 SEHNR, CDR2 FQNEAQ (reference sequence). V was trimmed by 0 bases and J by 8 bases, leaving 14 bases between them. DNA of the CDR3: TGTGCCAGCAGCTTAGCCCTACGGGTGGTGCATGAGCAGTTCTTC. It encodes CASSLALRVVHEQFF. Full variable domain (remainder filled in from reference TRBV7-9 and TRBJ2-1): DTGVSQNPRHKITKRGQNVTFRCDPISEHNRLYWYRQTLGQGPEFLTYFQNEAQLEKSRLLSDRFSAERPKGSFSTLEIQRTEQGDSAMYLCASSLALRVVHEQFFGPGTRLTVL.

V usage is TRBV9 and J usage is TRBJ1-3; 7 nucleotides line up with TRBD1. With V trimmed by 4 bases and J by 1 base, 5 bases remained unmatched. The CDR3 covers 15 residues. CDR1 is SGDLS and CDR2 is YYNGEE in the germline V gene. CDR3 amino acids: CASSLGTESGNTIYF. The CDR3 nucleotides read TGTGCCAGCAGCCTGGGGACAGAATCTGGAAACACCATATATTTT.

The J gene is TRBJ1-1, the V gene TRBV6-1; D is perhaps TRBD1 (6 bases). CDR1 and CDR2 from the germline V gene are MNHNS and SASEGT. The CDR3 is 14 residues long. V was shortened by 5 bases and J by 2 bases, with 12 bases between the two germline ends. The CDR3 coding sequence is TGTGCCAGCAGTTTTGGACAGATTAACACTGAAGCTTTCTTT. This encodes CASSFGQINTEAFF.

The chain employs TRBV5-1 and TRBJ2-3; tentatively, D is TRBD1 (6 bases). Germline V gene lookup returns CDR1 SGHRS and CDR2 YFSETQ. V lost 0 bases and J lost 3, with 8 bases in between. The CDR3 has 14 amino acids. This CDR3 is CASSLDRETDTQYF. The CDR3 region has the DNA TGCGCCAGCAGCTTGGACAGGGAGACAGATACGCAGTATTTT. The complete variable domain, with remaining parts taken from reference TRBV5-1 and TRBJ2-3, reads KAGVTQTPRYLIKTRGQQVTLSCSPISGHRSVSWYQQTPGQGLQFLFEYFSETQRNKGNFPGRFSGRQFSNSRSEMNVSTLELGDSALYLCASSLDRETDTQYFGPGTRLTVL.

Concerning this clone: At one of its ends the junction is not consistent with the germline gene, which may arise from a read error. This chain joins TRBV7-9 and TRBJ1-4; possibly TRBD1 for D (6 bases). CDR1 is SEHNR, CDR2 FQNEAQ, per germline (reference sequence). The CDR3 has 13 amino acids. The CDR3 region is CSSSPGQYEKLFF. The CDR3 DNA reads TGTTCCAGCAGCCCCGGACAGTATGAAAAACTGTTTTTT. Filled out from reference TRBV7-9 and TRBJ1-4, the complete variable domain reads DTGVSQNPRHKITKRGQNVTFRCDPISEHNRLYWYRQTLGQGPEFLTYFQNEAQLEKSRLLSDRFSAERPKGSFSTLEIQRTEQGDSAMYLCSSSPGQYEKLFFGSGTQLSVL.

The chain is built from TRBV7-2 and TRBJ2-1, with D perhaps matching TRBD1 (5 bases). The CDR3 covers 13 residues. CDR1 is SGHTA and CDR2 is FQGNSA in the germline V gene. V was trimmed by 6 bases and J by 6 bases, leaving 12 bases between them. As DNA, the CDR3 is TGTGCCAGCAGTTTTAGACAGTCCAATGAGCAGTTCTTC. Translating it yields CASSFRQSNEQFF.

This clone has just a few counts. This chain links TRBV18 with TRBJ2-2; 8 bases line up with TRBD1. V lost 3 bases to trimming and J lost 5 bases; unmatched junction nucleotides: 2. Germline lookup yields CDR1 KGHSH and CDR2 LQKENI. This CDR3 spans 14 amino acids. The CDR3 sequence: CASSPRQGTGELFF. The CDR3 DNA is TGTGCCAGCTCACCCAGACAGGGGACCGGGGAGCTGTTTTTT.

The chain has TRBV5-8 and TRBJ1-5; 9 bases agree with TRBD1. Germline CDR1 reads SGHTS; CDR2 reads YDEGEE. V shed 2 bases and J 6 bases; nucleotides not matched to a gene: 6. The CDR3 totals 15 residues. Written as DNA, the CDR3 is TGTGCCAGCAGCTTACGACAGGGGGAGTCTCAGCCCCAGCATTTT. It yields the protein CASSLRQGESQPQHF.

The chain carries TRBV4-1 and TRBJ2-1; 7 nucleotides align to TRBD2. CDR1 MGHRA and CDR2 YSYEKL come from the germline V gene. The junction had 14 bases not matched to a gene; V was cut back by 6 bases and J by 9 bases. CDR3 length: 15 residues. CDR3 nucleotide sequence: TGCGCCAGCAGTCAAATAGCGGGCTCGGGGGGTGAGCAGTTCTTC. Its translation is CASSQIAGSGGEQFF.

V is TRBV9 and J is TRBJ2-1; 7 bases fit TRBD2. Trimming removed 4 bases from V and 5 bases from J; junction bases left unmatched: 6. Germline CDR1 SGDLS, CDR2 YYNGEE. CDR3 size: 14 residues. The CDR3 region is CASSPSGSNNEQFF. CDR3 nucleotides: TGTGCCAGCAGCCCTAGCGGAAGCAACAATGAGCAGTTCTTC.

CDR3 nucleotide sequence: TGTGCCAGCAGTTTGGGACTAGCGGGGGCGGGTACGCAGTATTTT. Residues: CASSLGLAGAGTQYF. This chain joins TRBV6-5 and TRBJ2-3; TRBD2 agrees at 14 bases. CDR3 length: 15 amino acids. Germline loops: CDR1 MNHEY, CDR2 SVGAGI. V trimming: 4 bases; J trimming: 8 bases; junction bases outside the gene matches: 5.

The chain couples TRBV30 to TRBJ1-6; TRBD1 matches 7 bases. After removal of 6 bases from V and 7 bases from J, the junction contained 9 bases not matched to a gene. The CDR3 is 14 amino acids. In germline, CDR1 is GTSNPN, CDR2 SVGIG (reference sequence). The CDR3 here is CACLAGQLNSPLHF. For the CDR3, the DNA is TGTGCCTGCCTTGCGGGACAGCTGAATTCACCCCTCCACTTT.

CDR3 residues: CASSPLTGTTGELFF. The CDR3 DNA sequence: TGTGCCAGCTCACCTTTGACAGGGACTACCGGGGAGCTGTTTTTT. The rearrangement joins TRBV18 to TRBJ2-2; tentative D call: TRBD1 (7 bases). Deletions cut 3 bases from V and 5 bases from J, with 13 bases between. The CDR3 has 15 amino acids. CDR1 KGHSH and CDR2 LQKENI come from the germline V gene.